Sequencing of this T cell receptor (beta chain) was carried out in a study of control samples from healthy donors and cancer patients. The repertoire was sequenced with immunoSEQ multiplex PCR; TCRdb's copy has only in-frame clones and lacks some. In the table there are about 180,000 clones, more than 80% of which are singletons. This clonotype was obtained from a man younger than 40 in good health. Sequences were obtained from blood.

The CDR3: CASSQFLTEKLFF. The DNA for the CDR3 is TGCGCCAGCAGCCAATTCCTTACGGAAAAACTGTTTTTT. V gene TRBV4-1 combines with J gene TRBJ1-4, with unresolved D. Trimming took 2 bases from V and 8 from J, leaving 9 bases between them. The CDR3 length is 13 residues. Germline loops: CDR1 MGHRA, CDR2 YSYEKL.